This entry describes one T cell receptor beta chain. Its matching antigen is unknown. The CDR3 runs 16 residues. Germline loops: CDR1 SGHAT, CDR2 FQNNGV. J was trimmed by 2 bases and V by 4 bases; bases with no gene match: 8. This record belongs to a study of cytomegalovirus exposure and HLA in healthy donors. The study's findings and limits: One variant, a missense change in DCLRE1C, was linked in a later analysis to TCR beta V- and J-gene trimming. HLA-A and HLA-B allele assignments for most subjects were reportedly predicted accurately using TCR beta sequences. Highly shared sequence variants in one cluster were likely a sequencing artifact.

A multiplex PCR was run with 60 Vbeta primers and 13 Jbeta primers. The assay was immunoSEQ multiplex PCR, and TCRdb's table has in-frame clones only and misses some. The top ten hold roughly 10% of the sample, which has about 160,000 clones, more than 75% seen once. The specimen sequenced was PBMCs. The rearrangement joins TRBV11-2 to TRBJ2-3, with 8 nucleotides matching TRBD1. The receptor comes from a man between 18 and 29 years old in good health and CMV-seropositive. DNA for the CDR3: TGTGCCAGCAGCTCCCGCGGGACAGGCTACACAGATACGCAGTATTTT. It codes for CASSSRGTGYTDTQYF.